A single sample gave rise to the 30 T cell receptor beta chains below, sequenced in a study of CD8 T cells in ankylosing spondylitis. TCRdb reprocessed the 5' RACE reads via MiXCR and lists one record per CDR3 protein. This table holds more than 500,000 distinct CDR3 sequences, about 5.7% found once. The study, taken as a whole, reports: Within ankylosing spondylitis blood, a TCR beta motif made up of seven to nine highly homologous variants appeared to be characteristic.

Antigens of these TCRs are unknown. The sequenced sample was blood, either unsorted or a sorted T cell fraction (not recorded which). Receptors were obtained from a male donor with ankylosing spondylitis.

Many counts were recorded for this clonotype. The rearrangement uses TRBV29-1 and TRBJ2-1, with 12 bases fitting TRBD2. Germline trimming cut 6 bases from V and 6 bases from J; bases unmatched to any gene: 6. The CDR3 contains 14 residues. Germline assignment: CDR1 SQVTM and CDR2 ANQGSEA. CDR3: CSVASGGDLNEQFF. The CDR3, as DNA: TGCAGCGTAGCTAGCGGGGGGGATCTCAATGAGCAGTTCTTC.

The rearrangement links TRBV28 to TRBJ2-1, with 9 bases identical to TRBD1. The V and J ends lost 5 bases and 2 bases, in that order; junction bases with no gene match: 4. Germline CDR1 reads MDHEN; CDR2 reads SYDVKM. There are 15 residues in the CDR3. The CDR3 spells CASSPRTGAYNEQFF. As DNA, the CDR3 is TGTGCCAGCAGTCCCAGGACAGGGGCCTACAATGAGCAGTTCTTC.

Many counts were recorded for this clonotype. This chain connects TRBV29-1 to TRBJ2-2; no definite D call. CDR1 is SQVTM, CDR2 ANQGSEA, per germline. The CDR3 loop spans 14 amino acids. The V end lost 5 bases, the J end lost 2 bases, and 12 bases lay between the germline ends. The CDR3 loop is CSVLASLNTGELFF. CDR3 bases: TGCAGCGTTTTGGCATCCCTCAACACCGGGGAGCTGTTTTTT.

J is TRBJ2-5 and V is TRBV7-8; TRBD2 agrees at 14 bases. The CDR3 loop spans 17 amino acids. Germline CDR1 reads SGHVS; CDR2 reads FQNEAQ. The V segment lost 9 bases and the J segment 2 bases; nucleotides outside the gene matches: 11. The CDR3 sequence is CASRRVWTSGGQETQYF. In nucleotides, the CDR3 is TGTGCCAGTCGGCGTGTATGGACTAGCGGGGGGCAAGAGACCCAGTACTTC.

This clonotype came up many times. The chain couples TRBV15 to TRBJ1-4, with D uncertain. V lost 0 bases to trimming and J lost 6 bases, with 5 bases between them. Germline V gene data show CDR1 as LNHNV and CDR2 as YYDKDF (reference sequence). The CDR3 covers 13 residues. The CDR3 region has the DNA TGTGCCACCAGCAGAGACTTCGATGAAAAACTGTTTTTT. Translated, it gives CATSRDFDEKLFF. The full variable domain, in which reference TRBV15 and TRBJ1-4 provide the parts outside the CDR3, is DAMVIQNPRYQVTQFGKPVTLSCSQTLNHNVMYWYQQKSSQAPKLLFHYYDKDFNNEADTPDNFQSRRPNTSFCFLDIRSPGLGDTAMYLCATSRDFDEKLFFGSGTQLSVL.

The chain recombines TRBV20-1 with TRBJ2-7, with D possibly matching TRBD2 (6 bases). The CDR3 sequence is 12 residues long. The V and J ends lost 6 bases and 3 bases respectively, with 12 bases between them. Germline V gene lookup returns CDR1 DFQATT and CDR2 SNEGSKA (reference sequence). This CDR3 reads CSAEGLLYEQYF. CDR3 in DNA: TGCAGTGCGGAGGGACTGCTCTACGAGCAGTACTTC.

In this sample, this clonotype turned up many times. The CDR3 DNA follows: TGCGCCAGCAGCCGCACCGGACAGGGACAAGAGACCCAGTACTTC. Protein product: CASSRTGQGQETQYF. V gene TRBV4-3 combines with J gene TRBJ2-5; 8 bases are a match to TRBD1. The ends lost 4 bases at V and 2 bases at J; junction bases unmatched: 6. The CDR3 is 15 residues long. Germline V gene lookup returns CDR1 LGHNA and CDR2 YSLEER.

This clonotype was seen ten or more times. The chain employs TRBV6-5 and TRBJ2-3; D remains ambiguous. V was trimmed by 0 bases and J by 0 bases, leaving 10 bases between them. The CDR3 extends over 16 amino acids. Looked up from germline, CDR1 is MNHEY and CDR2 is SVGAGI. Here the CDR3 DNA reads TGTGCCAGCAGTTACTCGGGCCACTCTAGCACAGATACGCAGTATTTT. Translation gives CASSYSGHSSTDTQYF.

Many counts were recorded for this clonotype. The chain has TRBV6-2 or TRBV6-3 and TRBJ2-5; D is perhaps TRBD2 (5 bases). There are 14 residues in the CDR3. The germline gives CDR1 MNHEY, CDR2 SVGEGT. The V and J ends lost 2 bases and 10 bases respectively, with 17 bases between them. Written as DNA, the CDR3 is TGTGCCAGCAGTTACAGAACCCAGAAAGGAGGCCAGTACTTC. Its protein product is CASSYRTQKGGQYF.

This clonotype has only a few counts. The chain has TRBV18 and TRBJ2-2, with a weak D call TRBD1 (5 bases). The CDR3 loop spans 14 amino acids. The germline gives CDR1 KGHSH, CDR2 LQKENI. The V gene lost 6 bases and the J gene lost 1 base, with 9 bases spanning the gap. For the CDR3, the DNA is TGTGCCAGCTCGCGTGGACAGAACACCGGGGAGCTGTTTTTT. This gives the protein CASSRGQNTGELFF.

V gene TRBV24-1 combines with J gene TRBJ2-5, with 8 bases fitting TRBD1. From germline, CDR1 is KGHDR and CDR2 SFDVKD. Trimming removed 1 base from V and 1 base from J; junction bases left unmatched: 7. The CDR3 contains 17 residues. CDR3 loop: CATSDLGQGAFQETQYF. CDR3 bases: TGTGCCACCAGTGATTTAGGCCAGGGGGCTTTCCAAGAGACCCAGTACTTC.

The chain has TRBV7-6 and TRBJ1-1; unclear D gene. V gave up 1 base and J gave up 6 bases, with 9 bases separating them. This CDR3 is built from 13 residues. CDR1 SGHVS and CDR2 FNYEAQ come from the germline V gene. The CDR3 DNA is TGTGCCAGCAGCTTAGGCGGGGTCTCTGAAGCTTTCTTT. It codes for CASSLGGVSEAFF. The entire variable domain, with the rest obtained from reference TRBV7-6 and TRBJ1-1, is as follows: GAGVSQSPRYKVTKRGQDVALRCDPISGHVSLYWYRQALGQGPEFLTYFNYEAQQDKSGLPNDRFSAERPEGSISTLTIQRTEQRDSAMYRCASSLGGVSEAFFGQGTRLTVV.

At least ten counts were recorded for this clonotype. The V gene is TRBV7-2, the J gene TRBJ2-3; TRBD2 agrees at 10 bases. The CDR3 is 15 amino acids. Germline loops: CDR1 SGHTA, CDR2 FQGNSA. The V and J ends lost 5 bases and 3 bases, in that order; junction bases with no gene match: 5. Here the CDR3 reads CASSPSGSVTDTQYF. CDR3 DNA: TGTGCCAGCAGCCCTAGCGGGAGTGTTACAGATACGCAGTATTTT.

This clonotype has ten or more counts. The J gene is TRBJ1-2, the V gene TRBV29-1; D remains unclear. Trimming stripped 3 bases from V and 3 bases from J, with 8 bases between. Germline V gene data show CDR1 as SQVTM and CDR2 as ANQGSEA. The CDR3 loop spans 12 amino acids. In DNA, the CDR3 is TGCAGCGTTGATAGGAATCACTATGGCTACACCTTC. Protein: CSVDRNHYGYTF.

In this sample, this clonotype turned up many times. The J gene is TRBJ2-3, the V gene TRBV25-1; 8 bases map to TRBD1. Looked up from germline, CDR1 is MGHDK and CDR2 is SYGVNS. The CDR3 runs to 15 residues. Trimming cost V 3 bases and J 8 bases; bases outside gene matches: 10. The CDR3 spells CASSEPGQAHGTQYF. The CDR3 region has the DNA TGTGCCAGCAGTGAGCCGGGACAGGCCCACGGTACGCAGTATTTT.

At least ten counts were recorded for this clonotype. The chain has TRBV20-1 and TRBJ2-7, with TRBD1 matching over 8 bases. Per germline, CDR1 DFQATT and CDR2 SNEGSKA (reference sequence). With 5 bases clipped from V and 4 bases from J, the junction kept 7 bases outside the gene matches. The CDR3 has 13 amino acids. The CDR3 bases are TGCAGTGCTCGGACAGGGCTATTTTACGAGCAGTACTTC. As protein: CSARTGLFYEQYF.

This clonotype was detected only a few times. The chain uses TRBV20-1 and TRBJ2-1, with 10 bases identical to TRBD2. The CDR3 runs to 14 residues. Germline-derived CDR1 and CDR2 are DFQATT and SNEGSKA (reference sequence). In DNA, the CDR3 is TGCAGCGGCCGGAGGGGGACTAGCGCCGTTGAGCAGTTCTTC. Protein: CSGRRGTSAVEQFF.

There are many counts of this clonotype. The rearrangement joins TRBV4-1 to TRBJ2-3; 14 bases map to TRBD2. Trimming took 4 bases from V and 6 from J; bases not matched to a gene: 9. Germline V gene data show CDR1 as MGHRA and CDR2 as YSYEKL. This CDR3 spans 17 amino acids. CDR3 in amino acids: CASSRGTSGSSMDTQYF. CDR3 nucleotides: TGCGCCAGCAGCCGAGGGACTAGCGGGAGTTCAATGGATACGCAGTATTTT.

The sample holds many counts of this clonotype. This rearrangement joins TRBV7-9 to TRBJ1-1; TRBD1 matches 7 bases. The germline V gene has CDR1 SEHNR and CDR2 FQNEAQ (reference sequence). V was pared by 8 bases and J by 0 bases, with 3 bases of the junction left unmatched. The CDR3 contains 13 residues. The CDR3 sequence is CASLGQMNTEAFF. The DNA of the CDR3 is TGTGCCAGCTTGGGACAGATGAACACTGAAGCTTTCTTT. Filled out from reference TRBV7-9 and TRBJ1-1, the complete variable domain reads DTGVSQNPRHKITKRGQNVTFRCDPISEHNRLYWYRQTLGQGPEFLTYFQNEAQLEKSRLLSDRFSAERPKGSFSTLEIQRTEQGDSAMYLCASLGQMNTEAFFGQGTRLTVV.

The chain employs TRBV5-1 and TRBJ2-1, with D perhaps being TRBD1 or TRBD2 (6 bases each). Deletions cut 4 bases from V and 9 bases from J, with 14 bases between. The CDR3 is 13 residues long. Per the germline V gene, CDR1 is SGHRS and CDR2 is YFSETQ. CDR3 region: CASSLGGHREQFF. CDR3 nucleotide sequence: TGCGCCAGCAGCCTGGGGGGACATCGTGAGCAGTTCTTC. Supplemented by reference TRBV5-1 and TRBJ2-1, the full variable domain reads KAGVTQTPRYLIKTRGQQVTLSCSPISGHRSVSWYQQTPGQGLQFLFEYFSETQRNKGNFPGRFSGRQFSNSRSEMNVSTLELGDSALYLCASSLGGHREQFFGPGTRLTVL.

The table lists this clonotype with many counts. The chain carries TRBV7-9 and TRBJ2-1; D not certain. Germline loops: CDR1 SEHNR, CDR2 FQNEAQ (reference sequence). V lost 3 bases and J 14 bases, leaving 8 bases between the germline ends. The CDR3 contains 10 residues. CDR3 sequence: CASSLQQEFF. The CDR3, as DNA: TGTGCCAGCAGCTTGCAGCAGGAGTTCTTC.

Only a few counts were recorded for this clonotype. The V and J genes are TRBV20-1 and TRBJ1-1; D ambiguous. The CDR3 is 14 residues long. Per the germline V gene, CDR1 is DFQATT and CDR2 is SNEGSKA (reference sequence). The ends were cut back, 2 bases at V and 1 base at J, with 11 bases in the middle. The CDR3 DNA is TGCAGTGCTAGAAAGACCGTCGGGAACACTGAAGCTTTCTTT. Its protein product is CSARKTVGNTEAFF.

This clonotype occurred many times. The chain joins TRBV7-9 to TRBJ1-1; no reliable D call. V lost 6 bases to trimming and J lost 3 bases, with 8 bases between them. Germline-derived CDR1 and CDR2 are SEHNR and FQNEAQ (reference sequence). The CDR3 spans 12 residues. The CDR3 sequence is CASSFGYTEAFF. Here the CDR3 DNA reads TGTGCCAGCAGTTTCGGGTACACTGAAGCTTTCTTT.

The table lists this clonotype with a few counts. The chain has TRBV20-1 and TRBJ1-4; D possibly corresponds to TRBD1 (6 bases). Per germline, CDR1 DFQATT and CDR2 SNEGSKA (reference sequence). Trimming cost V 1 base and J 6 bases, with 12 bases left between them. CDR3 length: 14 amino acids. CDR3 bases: TGCAGTGCTAGAGTAGTACAGGGTGATGAAAAACTGTTTTTT. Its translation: CSARVVQGDEKLFF.

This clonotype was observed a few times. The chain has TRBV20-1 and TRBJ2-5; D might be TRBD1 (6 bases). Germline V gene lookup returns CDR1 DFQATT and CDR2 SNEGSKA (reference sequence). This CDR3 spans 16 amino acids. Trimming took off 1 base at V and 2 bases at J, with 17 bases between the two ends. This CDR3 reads CSARGNFQGLQETQYF. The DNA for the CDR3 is TGCAGTGCTAGAGGGAACTTTCAGGGGCTACAAGAGACCCAGTACTTC.

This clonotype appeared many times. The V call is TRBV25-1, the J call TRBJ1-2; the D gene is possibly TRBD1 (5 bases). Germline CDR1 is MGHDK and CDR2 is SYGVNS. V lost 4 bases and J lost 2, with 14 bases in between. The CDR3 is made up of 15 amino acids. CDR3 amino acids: CASSGAHRGNYGYTF. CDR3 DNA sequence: TGTGCCAGCAGTGGGGCCCATCGGGGCAACTATGGCTACACCTTC.

CDR3 sequence reads: CASTNFDNEQFF. In DNA, the CDR3 is TGCGCCAGCACCAATTTCGACAATGAGCAGTTCTTC. This chain uses TRBV5-1 with TRBJ2-1, with D unclear. Germline loops: CDR1 SGHRS, CDR2 YFSETQ. V was shortened by 6 bases and J by 5 bases, with 9 bases between the two germline ends. This CDR3 spans 12 amino acids.

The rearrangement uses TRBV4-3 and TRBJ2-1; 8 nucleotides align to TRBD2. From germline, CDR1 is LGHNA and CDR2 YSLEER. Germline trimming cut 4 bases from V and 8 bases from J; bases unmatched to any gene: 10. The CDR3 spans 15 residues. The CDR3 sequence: CASSPRGGAGDEQFF. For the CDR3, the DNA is TGCGCCAGCAGCCCCCGGGGGGGGGCCGGCGATGAGCAGTTCTTC.

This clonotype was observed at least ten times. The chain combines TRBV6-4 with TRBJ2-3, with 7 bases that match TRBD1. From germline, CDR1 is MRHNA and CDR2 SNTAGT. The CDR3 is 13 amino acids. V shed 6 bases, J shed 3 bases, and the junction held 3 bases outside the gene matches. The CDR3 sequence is CASRRTGTDTQYF. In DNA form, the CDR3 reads TGTGCCAGCAGACGGACAGGAACAGATACGCAGTATTTT.

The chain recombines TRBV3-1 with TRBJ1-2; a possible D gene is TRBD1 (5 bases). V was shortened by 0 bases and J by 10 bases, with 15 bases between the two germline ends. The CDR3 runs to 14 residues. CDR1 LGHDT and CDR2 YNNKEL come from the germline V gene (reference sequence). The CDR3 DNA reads TGTGCCAGCAGCCAAGATGGCACAGGACGGGACTACACCTTC. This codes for CASSQDGTGRDYTF.